This entry is about one T cell receptor beta chain. The antigen remains undetermined. The sample belongs to a study of cytomegalovirus exposure and HLA in healthy donors. Findings of the study overall: According to a later analysis, donors in an Asian-associated ancestry cluster reportedly had fewer N-insertions than the 666-donor mean. It was only CMV serostatus that was available as immune exposure information. Later on, a genetic analysis was performed. It linked a missense variant in DCLRE1C with V- and J-gene trimming of TCR beta.

PCR was performed using 60 Vbeta and 13 Jbeta primers. Profiling relied on immunoSEQ multiplex PCR, and the TCRdb table lists in-frame clones only, not all of them. Here the sample spans 75,000 or so clones, around 70% being singletons. The CDR3 extends over 13 amino acids. Per the germline V gene, CDR1 is SQVTM and CDR2 is ANQGSEA. Trimming removed 3 bases at V and 2 bases at J, with 9 bases between. The chain uses TRBV29-1 and TRBJ2-3, with D uncertain. Input material: PBMCs. The origin of this receptor is a woman aged 30 to 39 in good health and CMV-seropositive. The CDR3 nucleotides are TGCAGCGTTGATCTGCGGAACACAGATACGCAGTATTTT. This translates into CSVDLRNTDTQYF.